These 14 T cell receptor beta chains came from one sample sequenced in a study of cytomegalovirus exposure and HLA in healthy donors. The repertoire was sequenced with immunoSEQ multiplex PCR; TCRdb's copy has only in-frame clones and lacks some. The sample records about 74,000 clones, roughly 92% being singletons. The sample consisted of PBMCs. Receptor source: a woman aged 18-30 years in good health and CMV-seropositive.

The V and J genes are TRBV4-2 and TRBJ2-7; D unclear. CDR3 length: 13 amino acids. V lost 0 bases, J lost 6 bases, and 9 bases lay in between. Per germline, CDR1 LGHNA and CDR2 YNFKEQ. The CDR3 nucleotides are TGTGCCAGCAGCCAAGATCAAGCAGGCGAGCAGTACTTC. This codes for CASSQDQAGEQYF.

The chain links TRBV4-3 to TRBJ2-7, with 8 bases aligning to TRBD1. Looked up from germline, CDR1 is LGHNA and CDR2 is YSLEER. This CDR3 spans 14 amino acids. The V gene end was trimmed by 4 bases and the J gene end by 3 bases; junction bases not matched to a gene: 5. In nucleotides, the CDR3 is TGCGCCAGCAGCCGACGCAGGGGGCTCTACGAGCAGTACTTC. This codes for CASSRRRGLYEQYF.

The V and J genes are TRBV7-8 and TRBJ2-2; the D gene is possibly TRBD2 (6 bases). Trimming shortened V by 5 bases and J by 2 bases, and 15 bases separated the two germline ends. Germline lookup yields CDR1 SGHVS and CDR2 FQNEAQ. The CDR3 sequence is 16 residues long. As DNA, the CDR3 is TGTGCCAGCAGCCAACTGAGCGGGCCAAACACCGGGGAGCTGTTTTTT. Translating gives CASSQLSGPNTGELFF.

The rearrangement joins TRBV4-3 to TRBJ1-1; no definite D call. This CDR3 spans 15 amino acids. The V gene's germline CDR1 is LGHNA and CDR2 YSLEER. Trimming stripped 0 bases from V and 1 base from J, with 9 bases between. The chain's CDR3 is CASSQDLRGNTEAFF. The DNA of the CDR3 is TGCGCCAGCAGCCAAGATCTTAGAGGGAACACTGAAGCTTTCTTT.

This clone turned up a few times. This chain connects TRBV7-3 to TRBJ2-2; TRBD1 might be the D (5 bases). The germline CDR1 and CDR2 sequences are SGHTA and FQGTGA. V was clipped by 4 bases and J by 4 bases, with 10 bases between them. This CDR3 spans 14 amino acids. DNA for the CDR3: TGTGCCAGCAGCTCGACAGATTTCACCGGGGAGCTGTTTTTT. Residues: CASSSTDFTGELFF. Complete variable domain (other parts from reference TRBV7-3 and TRBJ2-2): GAGVSQTPSNKVTEKGKYVELRCDPISGHTALYWYRQSLGQGPEFLIYFQGTGAADDSGLPNDRFFAVRPEGSVSTLKIQRTERGDSAVYLCASSSTDFTGELFFGEGSRLTVL.

The genes are TRBV7-9 and TRBJ1-2, with a tentative D call TRBD1 (6 bases). This CDR3 has 14 residues. CDR1 and CDR2 (germline): SEHNR, FQNEAQ (reference sequence). Trimming left V 8 bases short and J 0 bases short, with 13 bases between. The CDR3 spells CASGTGSANYGYTF. The CDR3, as DNA: TGTGCCAGCGGCACAGGGTCAGCTAACTATGGCTACACCTTC.

The V call is TRBV30, the J call TRBJ2-3; D is perhaps TRBD1 (5 bases). This CDR3 contains 11 residues. The germline V gene has CDR1 GTSNPN and CDR2 SVGIG (reference sequence). The V gene lost 0 bases and the J gene lost 13 bases, with 11 bases spanning the gap. CDR3: CAWSVRLREYF. CDR3 DNA sequence: TGTGCCTGGAGTGTACGCCTCAGGGAGTATTTT.

The V call is TRBV6-6, the J call TRBJ1-2, with D unresolved. V was pared by 3 bases and J by 0 bases, with 8 bases between. Germline lookup yields CDR1 MNHNY and CDR2 SVGAGI (reference sequence). The CDR3 runs to 14 residues. CDR3 sequence reads: CASSYASANYGYTF. The CDR3 DNA follows: TGTGCCAGCAGTTATGCCAGCGCTAACTATGGCTACACCTTC.

This chain uses TRBV15 with TRBJ1-6, with TRBD1 identical over 10 bases. Germline CDR1 reads LNHNV; CDR2 reads YYDKDF (reference sequence). The J segment lost 10 bases and the V segment lost 1 base, leaving 4 bases of the junction unmatched. The CDR3 has 15 amino acids. In DNA, the CDR3 is TGTGCCACCAGCAGAGGGGGACAGGGGTCCTCACCCCTCCACTTT. Its translation: CATSRGGQGSSPLHF.

The chain recombines TRBV20-1 with TRBJ1-1; TRBD1 agrees at 7 bases. Germline assignment: CDR1 DFQATT and CDR2 SNEGSKA (reference sequence). This CDR3 spans 11 amino acids. J lost 5 bases, V lost 7 bases, and 4 bases had no gene match. The CDR3 DNA follows: TGCAGTGTTTACAGGGGAACTGAAGCTTTCTTT. Translated: CSVYRGTEAFF.

CDR3 nucleotides: TGTGCCTGCCTTCGAGAGCGAGGGACCGGGGAGCTGTTTTTT. This sequence encodes CACLRERGTGELFF. The chain uses TRBV2 and TRBJ2-2, with D perhaps matching TRBD2 (5 bases). CDR1 and CDR2 (germline): SNHLY, FYNNEI. The ends were cut back, 11 bases at V and 5 bases at J, with 18 bases in the middle. This CDR3 has 14 residues.

V usage is TRBV7-9 and J usage is TRBJ1-2, with 7 bases matching TRBD1. Germline V gene data show CDR1 as SEHNR and CDR2 as FQNEAQ (reference sequence). V shed 2 bases and J 0 bases; nucleotides not matched to a gene: 0. The CDR3 consists of 14 residues. For the CDR3, the DNA is TGTGCCAGCAGCTTACAGGGGGCTAACTATGGCTACACCTTC. This encodes CASSLQGANYGYTF.

This chain joins TRBV11-1 and TRBJ2-1, with D perhaps TRBD2 (5 bases). V gave up 4 bases and J gave up 2 bases, with 6 bases separating them. In germline, CDR1 is SGHAT, CDR2 FQDESV (reference sequence). The CDR3 runs 13 residues. The CDR3 DNA is TGTGCCAGCAGCTCCGGGGCCTACAATGAGCAGTTCTTC. It yields the protein CASSSGAYNEQFF.

The chain joins TRBV30 to TRBJ2-7, with 7 nucleotides matching TRBD1. Germline V CDR1 and CDR2: GTSNPN, SVGIG (reference sequence). The CDR3 consists of 15 residues. J gave up 3 bases and V 0 bases, and 8 bases lay outside the gene matches. CDR3 protein: CAWSVPGQVRYEQYF. Written as DNA, the CDR3 is TGTGCCTGGAGTGTTCCAGGACAGGTCCGCTACGAGCAGTACTTC.